The sequence of this T cell receptor (beta chain) was determined in a study of radiotherapy plus CTLA-4 blockade in lung cancer. Overall study: Disease control was achieved by about 29% of patients, and objective responses by about 17%.

Remarks on this clone: Its target is not known.

The repertoire was sequenced with immunoSEQ multiplex PCR; TCRdb's copy has only in-frame clones and lacks some. The data contain about 80,000 clones, approximately 80% of them singletons. The trim removed 5 bases at V and 3 bases at J, leaving 6 bases unmatched. The CDR3 is 13 amino acids. Germline loops: CDR1 SQVTM, CDR2 ANQGSEA. Overall study findings and caveats: In blood, tumor-derived TCR clones expanded after radiotherapy plus ipilimumab. Reportedly, early blood T cell clone dynamics best predicted response, with interferon-beta.

Chemo-refractory metastatic non-small-cell lung cancer patients underwent focal radiation alongside CTLA-4 blockade with ipilimumab. This TCR came from a human donor with non-small cell lung cancer who had stable disease on radiotherapy plus ipilimumab. Sequencing used peripheral blood, obtained from a patient treated with radiotherapy plus ipilimumab. The rearrangement joins TRBV29-1 to TRBJ1-1; 7 bases are a match to TRBD1. CDR3 in DNA: TGCAGCGTTCGAGGGGGCGGGGACACTGAAGCTTTCTTT. Residues: CSVRGGGDTEAFF.